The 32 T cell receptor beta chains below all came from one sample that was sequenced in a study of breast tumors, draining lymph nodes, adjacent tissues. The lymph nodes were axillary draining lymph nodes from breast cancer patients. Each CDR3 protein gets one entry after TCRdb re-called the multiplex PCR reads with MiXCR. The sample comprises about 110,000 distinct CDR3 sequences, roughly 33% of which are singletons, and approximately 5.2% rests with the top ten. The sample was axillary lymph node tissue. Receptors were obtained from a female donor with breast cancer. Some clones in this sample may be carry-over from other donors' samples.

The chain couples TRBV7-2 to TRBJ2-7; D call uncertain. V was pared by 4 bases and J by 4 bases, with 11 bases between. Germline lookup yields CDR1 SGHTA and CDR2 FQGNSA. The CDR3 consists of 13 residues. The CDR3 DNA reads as TGTGCCAGCAGCTCCTCCCAAGGGTACGAGCAGTACTTC. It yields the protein CASSSSQGYEQYF.

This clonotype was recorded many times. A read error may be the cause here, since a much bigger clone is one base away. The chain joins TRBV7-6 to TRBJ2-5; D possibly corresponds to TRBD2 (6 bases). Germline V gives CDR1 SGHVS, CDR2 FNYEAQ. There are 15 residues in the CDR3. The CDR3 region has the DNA TGTGCCAGCAGCCCCGCCGCGGGGTTCCAAGAGACCCAGCACTTC. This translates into CASSPAAGFQETQHF.

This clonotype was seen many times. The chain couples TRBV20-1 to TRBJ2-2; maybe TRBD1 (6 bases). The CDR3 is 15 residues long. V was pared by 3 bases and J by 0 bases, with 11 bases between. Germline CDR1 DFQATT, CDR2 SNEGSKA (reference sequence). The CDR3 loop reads CSASRDTANTGELFF. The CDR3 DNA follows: TGCAGTGCTAGTAGGGACACAGCGAACACCGGGGAGCTGTTTTTT.

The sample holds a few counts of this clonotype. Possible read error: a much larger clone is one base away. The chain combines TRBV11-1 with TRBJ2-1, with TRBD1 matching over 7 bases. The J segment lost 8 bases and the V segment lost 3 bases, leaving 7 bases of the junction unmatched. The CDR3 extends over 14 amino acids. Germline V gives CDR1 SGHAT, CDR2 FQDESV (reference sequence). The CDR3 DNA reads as TGTGCCAGCAGCTTTTCTGGGACAGCGGATGAGCAGTTCTTC. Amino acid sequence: CASSFSGTADEQFF.

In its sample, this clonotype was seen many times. The CDR3, as DNA: TGTGCCAGCAGGCGGACGGTTGGATACGAGCAGTACTTC. It yields the protein CASRRTVGYEQYF. V usage is TRBV27 and J usage is TRBJ2-7; D ambiguous. CDR3 size: 13 residues. The V gene lost 6 bases and the J gene lost 4 bases, with 13 bases spanning the gap. The V gene's germline CDR1 is MNHEY and CDR2 SMNVEV (reference sequence).

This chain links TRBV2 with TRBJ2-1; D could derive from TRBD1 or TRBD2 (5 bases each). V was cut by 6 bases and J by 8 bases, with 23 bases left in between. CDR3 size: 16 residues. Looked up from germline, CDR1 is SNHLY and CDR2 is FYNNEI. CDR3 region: CASSPFRDVLIDEQFF. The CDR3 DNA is TGTGCCAGCAGCCCCTTCCGGGACGTTTTAATCGATGAGCAGTTCTTC.

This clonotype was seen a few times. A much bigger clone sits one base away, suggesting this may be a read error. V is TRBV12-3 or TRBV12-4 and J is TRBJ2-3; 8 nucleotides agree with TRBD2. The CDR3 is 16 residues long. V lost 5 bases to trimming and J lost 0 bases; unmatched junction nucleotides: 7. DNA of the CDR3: TGTGCCAGCAGTCCTTGGACTAGCAGGAGCACAGATACGCAGTATTTT. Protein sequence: CASSPWTSRSTDTQYF.

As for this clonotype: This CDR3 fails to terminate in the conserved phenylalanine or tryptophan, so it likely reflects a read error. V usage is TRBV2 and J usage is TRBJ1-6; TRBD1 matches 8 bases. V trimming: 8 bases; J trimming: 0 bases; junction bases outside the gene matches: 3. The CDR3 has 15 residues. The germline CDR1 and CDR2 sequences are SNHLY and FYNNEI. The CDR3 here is CASLQGDSYNSPLHL. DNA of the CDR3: TGTGCCAGCCTACAGGGGGACTCCTATAATTCACCCCTCCACCTT.

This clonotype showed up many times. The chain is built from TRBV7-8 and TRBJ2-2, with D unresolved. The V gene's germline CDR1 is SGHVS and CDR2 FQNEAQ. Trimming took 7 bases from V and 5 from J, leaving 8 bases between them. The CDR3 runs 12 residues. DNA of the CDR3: TGTGCCAGCATCTACGGTACCGGGGAGCTGTTTTTT. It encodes CASIYGTGELFF.

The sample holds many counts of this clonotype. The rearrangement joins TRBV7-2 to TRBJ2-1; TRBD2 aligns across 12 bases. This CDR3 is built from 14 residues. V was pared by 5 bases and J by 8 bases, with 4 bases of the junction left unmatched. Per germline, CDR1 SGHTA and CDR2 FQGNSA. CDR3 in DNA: TGTGCCAGCAGCGGACTAGCGGGGAGAGATGAGCAGTTCTTC. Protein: CASSGLAGRDEQFF.

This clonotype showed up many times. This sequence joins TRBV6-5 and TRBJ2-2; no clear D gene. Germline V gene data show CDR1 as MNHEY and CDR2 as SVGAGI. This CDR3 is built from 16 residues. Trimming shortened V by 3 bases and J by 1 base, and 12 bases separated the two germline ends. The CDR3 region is CASSYGRTVNTGELFF. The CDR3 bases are TGTGCCAGCAGTTATGGACGGACGGTGAACACCGGGGAGCTGTTTTTT.

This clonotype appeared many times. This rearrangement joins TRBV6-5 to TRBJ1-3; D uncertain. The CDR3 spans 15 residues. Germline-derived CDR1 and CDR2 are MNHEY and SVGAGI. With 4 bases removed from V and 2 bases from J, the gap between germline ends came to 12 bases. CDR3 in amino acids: CASSSPASPGNTIYF. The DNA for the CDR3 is TGTGCCAGCAGTTCCCCCGCCAGCCCTGGAAACACCATATATTTT.

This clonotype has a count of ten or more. The CDR3 is CASSLGRNQPQHF. For the CDR3, the DNA is TGTGCCAGCAGTCTGGGCCGCAATCAGCCCCAGCATTTT. This chain links TRBV6-5 with TRBJ1-5; D gene ambiguous. The CDR3 covers 13 residues. CDR1 is MNHEY and CDR2 is SVGAGI in the germline V gene. V was clipped by 5 bases and J by 2 bases, with 7 bases between them.

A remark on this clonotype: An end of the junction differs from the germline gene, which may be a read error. The CDR3 region has the DNA TGTGCCAGCAGCCAACAGAGGTATAGCGGGAAGCTGTTTTTT. This codes for CASSQQRYSGKLFF. This rearrangement joins TRBV7-2 to TRBJ2-2; TRBD2 matches at 8 bases. CDR1 is SGHTA and CDR2 is FQGNSA in the germline V gene. The CDR3 has 14 residues.

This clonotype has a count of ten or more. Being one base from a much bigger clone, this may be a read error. CDR3: CASCGGANSPLHF. CDR3 sequence (DNA): TGCGCCAGCTGCGGGGGCGCGAACTCACCCCTCCACTTT. The rearrangement links TRBV4-1 to TRBJ1-6; D might be TRBD1 (6 bases). Germline-derived CDR1 and CDR2 are MGHRA and YSYEKL. The CDR3 totals 13 residues. V was cut by 8 bases and J by 10 bases, with 15 bases left in between.

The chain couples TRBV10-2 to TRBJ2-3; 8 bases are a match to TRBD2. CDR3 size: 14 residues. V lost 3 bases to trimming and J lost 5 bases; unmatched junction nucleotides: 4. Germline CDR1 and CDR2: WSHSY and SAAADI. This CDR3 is CASSDVAGRDTQYF. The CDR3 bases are TGCGCCAGCAGTGACGTAGCGGGGAGAGATACGCAGTATTTT.

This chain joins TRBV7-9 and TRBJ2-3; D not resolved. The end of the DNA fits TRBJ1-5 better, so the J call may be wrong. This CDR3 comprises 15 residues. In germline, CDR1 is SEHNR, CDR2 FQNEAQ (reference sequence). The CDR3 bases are TGTGCCAGCAGCTTGGGTGTTTCGTCAGTAGATACGCAGCATTTT. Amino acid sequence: CASSLGVSSVDTQHF.

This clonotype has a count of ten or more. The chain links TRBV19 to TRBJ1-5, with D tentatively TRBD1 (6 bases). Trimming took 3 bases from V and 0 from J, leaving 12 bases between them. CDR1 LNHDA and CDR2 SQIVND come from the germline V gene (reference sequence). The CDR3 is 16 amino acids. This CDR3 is CASSITGPYSNQPQHF. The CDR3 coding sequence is TGTGCCAGTAGTATTACAGGGCCCTATAGCAATCAGCCCCAGCATTTT.

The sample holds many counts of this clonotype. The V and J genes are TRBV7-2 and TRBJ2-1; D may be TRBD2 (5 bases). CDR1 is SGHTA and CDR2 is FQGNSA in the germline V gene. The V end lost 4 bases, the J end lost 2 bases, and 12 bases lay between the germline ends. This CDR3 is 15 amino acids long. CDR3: CASSSPVTTYNEQFF. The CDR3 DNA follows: TGTGCCAGCAGCTCCCCGGTGACTACCTACAATGAGCAGTTCTTC.

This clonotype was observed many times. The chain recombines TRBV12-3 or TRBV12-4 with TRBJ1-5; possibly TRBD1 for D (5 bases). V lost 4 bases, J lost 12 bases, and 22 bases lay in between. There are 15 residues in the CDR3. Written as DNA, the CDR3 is TGTGCCAGCAGTTATACCGGGACCGGATTTCCGAACCAGCATTTT. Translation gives CASSYTGTGFPNQHF.

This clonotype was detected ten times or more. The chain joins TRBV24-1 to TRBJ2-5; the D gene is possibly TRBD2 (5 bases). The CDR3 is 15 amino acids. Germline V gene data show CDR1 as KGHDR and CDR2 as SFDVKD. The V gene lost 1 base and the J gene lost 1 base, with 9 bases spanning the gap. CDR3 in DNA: TGTGCCACCAGTGATTTCCGGGGTTCCCAAGAGACCCAGTACTTC. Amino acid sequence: CATSDFRGSQETQYF.

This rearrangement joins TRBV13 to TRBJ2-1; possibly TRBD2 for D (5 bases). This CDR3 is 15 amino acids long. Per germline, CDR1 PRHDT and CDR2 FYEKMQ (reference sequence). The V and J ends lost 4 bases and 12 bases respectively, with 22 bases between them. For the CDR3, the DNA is TGTGCCAGCAGCTCTCCCCAGATAGCGCCGGATACGCAGTTCTTC. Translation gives CASSSPQIAPDTQFF.

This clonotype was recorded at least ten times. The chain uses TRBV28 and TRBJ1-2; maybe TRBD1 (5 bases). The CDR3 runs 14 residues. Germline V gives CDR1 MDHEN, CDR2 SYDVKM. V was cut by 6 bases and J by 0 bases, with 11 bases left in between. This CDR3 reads CASRAGGSNYGYTF. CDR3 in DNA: TGTGCCAGCAGGGCGGGGGGGTCTAACTATGGCTACACCTTC.

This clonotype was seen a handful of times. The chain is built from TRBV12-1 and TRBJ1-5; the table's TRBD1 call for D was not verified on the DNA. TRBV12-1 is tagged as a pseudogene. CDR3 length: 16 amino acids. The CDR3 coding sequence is TGTGCCAGCAGCTTGGAGGTCAGGGTGGACAATCAGCCCCAGCATTTT. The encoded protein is CASSLEVRVDNQPQHF.

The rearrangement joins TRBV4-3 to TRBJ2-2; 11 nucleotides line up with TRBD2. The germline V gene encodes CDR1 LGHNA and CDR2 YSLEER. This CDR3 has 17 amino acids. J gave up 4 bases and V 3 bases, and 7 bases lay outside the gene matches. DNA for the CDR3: TGCGCCAGCAGCCATCTGGCTAGCGGGGGGCTCACCGGGGAGCTGTTTTTT. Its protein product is CASSHLASGGLTGELFF.

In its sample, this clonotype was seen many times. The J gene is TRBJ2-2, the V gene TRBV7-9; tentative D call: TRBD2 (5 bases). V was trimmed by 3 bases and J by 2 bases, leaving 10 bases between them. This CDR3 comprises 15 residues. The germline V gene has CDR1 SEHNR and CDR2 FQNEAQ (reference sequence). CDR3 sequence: CASSFWTDNTGELFF. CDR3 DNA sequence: TGTGCCAGCAGCTTCTGGACTGATAACACCGGGGAGCTGTTTTTT.

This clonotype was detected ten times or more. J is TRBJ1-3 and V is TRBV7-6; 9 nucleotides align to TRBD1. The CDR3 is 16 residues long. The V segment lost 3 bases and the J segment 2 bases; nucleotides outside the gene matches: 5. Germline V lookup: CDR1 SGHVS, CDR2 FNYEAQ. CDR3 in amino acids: CASSLGTGSAGNTIYF. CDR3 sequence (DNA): TGTGCCAGCAGCTTGGGGACAGGGTCGGCTGGAAACACCATATATTTT.

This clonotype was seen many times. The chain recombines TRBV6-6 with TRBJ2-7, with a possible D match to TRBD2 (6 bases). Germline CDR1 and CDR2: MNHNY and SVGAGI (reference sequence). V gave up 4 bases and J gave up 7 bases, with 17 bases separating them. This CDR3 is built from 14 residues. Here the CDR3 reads CASSSPGLGLEQYF. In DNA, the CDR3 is TGTGCCAGCAGTTCCCCGGGACTGGGGTTAGAGCAGTACTTC.

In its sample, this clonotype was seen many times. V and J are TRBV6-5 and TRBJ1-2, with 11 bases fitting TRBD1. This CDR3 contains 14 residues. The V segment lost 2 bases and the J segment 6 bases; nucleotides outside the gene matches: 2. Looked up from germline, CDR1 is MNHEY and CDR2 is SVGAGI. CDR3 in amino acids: CASSYGQGAHGYTF. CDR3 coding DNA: TGTGCCAGCAGTTACGGACAGGGGGCGCATGGCTACACCTTC.

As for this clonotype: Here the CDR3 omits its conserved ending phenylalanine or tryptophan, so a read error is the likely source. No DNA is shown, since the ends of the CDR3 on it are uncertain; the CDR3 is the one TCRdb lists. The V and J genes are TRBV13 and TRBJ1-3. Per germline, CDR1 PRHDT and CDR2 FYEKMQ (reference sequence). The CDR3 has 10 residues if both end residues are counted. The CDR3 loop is CASSLAVGFV.

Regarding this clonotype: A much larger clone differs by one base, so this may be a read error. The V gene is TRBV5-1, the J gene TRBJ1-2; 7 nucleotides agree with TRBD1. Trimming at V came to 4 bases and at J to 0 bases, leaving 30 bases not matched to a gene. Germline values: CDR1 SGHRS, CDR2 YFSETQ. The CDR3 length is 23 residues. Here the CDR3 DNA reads TGCGCCAGCAGCCCTAATTCTTGGGACAGTTATTTTCGAGGTGAATGGGCTAACTATGGCTACACCTTC. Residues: CASSPNSWDSYFRGEWANYGYTF.

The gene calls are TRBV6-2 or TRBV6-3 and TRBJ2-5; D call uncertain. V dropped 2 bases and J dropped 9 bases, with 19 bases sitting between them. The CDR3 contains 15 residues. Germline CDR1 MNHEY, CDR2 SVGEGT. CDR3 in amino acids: CASSYPARSVLAQYF. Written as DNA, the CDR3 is TGTGCCAGCAGTTACCCCGCCCGGTCAGTTTTGGCCCAGTACTTC.